The clone carrying this TCR delta chain was counted only a few times. The protein TCRdb lists belongs to a much larger clone and differs from this DNA's translation at residue 5, which points to a read error; the protein shown is made from the DNA. These data come from a study of gamma-delta T cells after stem cell transplantation. The CDR3 covers 15 residues. Germline CDR1 is GEAIGNYY and CDR2 is EKD. V gave up 2 bases and J gave up 3 bases; unmatched junction bases: 5. TCRdb fed the RT-PCR reads into CATT to redo clone calling. The table records about 710 delta-chain clones, about 1% of them present only once.

The genes are TRDV2 and TRDJ1; 10 bases map to TRDD3. The sample taken for sequencing was gamma-delta T cells. The clonotype comes from a human donor. It is not recorded whose cells these are; they may come from a transplant donor. CDR3 residues: CACDNLGDRSDKLIF. DNA of the CDR3: TGTGCCTGTGACAATCTGGGGGATAGATCCGATAAACTCATCTTT.